This TCR beta chain was retrieved from a study of shared clonotypes between healthy human individuals. In the study overall: Each donor's CD8 memory used one plate, CD8 naive two, each CD4 subset three.

This CDR3 has 12 residues. The V and J ends lost 6 bases and 3 bases respectively, with 9 bases between them. CDR1 and CDR2 (germline): MDHEN, SYDVKM. A note on this clone: Other DNA variants within this sample encode the same CDR3.

Sequenced by immunoSEQ multiplex PCR; TCRdb stores in-frame clones only, minus some. The table includes roughly 2.6 million clones, 85% to 95% detected once. The receptor's source is a young man in good health. V gene TRBV28 combines with J gene TRBJ2-7; the D gene is possibly TRBD1 (6 bases). Sequenced sample: naive CD4+ T cells sorted from blood. Subset indicated: CD45RA+ positively selected. DNA for the CDR3: TGTGCCAGCAGACTACAGGGCTACGAGCAGTACTTC. Protein product: CASRLQGYEQYF.